The rows below give T cell receptor beta chains drawn from one sample of a study of response to subunit inactivated influenza vaccine. TCRdb itself ran the RT-PCR reads through MiXCR, one entry per CDR3 protein. The table records a few hundred thousand distinct CDR3 sequences, 11% of them present only once. The sample was also linked to a second study, of T cells expressing NK-cell markers.

This specimen consisted of PBMCs from blood, obtained on the day of vaccination. The receptors here all came from a man aged 50 to 59 who received an inactivated influenza vaccine. Both conserved end residues are part of each CDR3. A D gene is named only where the DNA matches it firmly. Size is omitted from some rows. Given values are once, few, many or a class for expanded clones.

-	TRBJ2-7	few	TRBV20-1	TGCAGTGCGAGAACCCATTTAGGGCCCTACGAGCAGTACTTC	CSARTHLGPYEQYF
-	TRBJ2-7	few	TRBV28	TGTGCCAGCAGTCCACCGATGAACGAGCAGTACTTC	CASSPPMNEQYF
-	TRBJ1-4	few	TRBV19	TGTGCCAGTAGTATACGGAGAAACAGCCCAACTAATGAAAAACTGTTTTTT	CASSIRRNSPTNEKLFF
TRBD2	TRBJ2-1	few	TRBV20-1	TGCAGTGCTAAATCGAGCGGGGCCGACTCCTACAATGAGCAGTTCTTC	CSAKSSGADSYNEQFF
-	TRBJ2-6	few	TRBV30	TGTGCCTGGAGTTTTGGGGCGGGACAGCCTGATTTAACACAGGGGGCCAACGTCCTGACTTTC	CAWSFGAGQPDLTQGANVLTF
TRBD1	TRBJ1-2	few	TRBV7-2	TGTGCCAGCAGCTTAGTAGGGGGCGGGTATGGCTACACCTTC	CASSLVGGGYGYTF
-	TRBJ2-7	few	TRBV6-5	TGTGCCAGCAGTTACGCAGGACTACCCTACGAGCAGTACTTC	CASSYAGLPYEQYF
-	TRBJ2-4	-	TRBV29-1	TGCAGCGTTGAATTAGGCGGTAACATTCAGTACTTC	CSVELGGNIQYF
TRBD2	TRBJ2-1	-	TRBV20-1	TGCAGTGCTACCGGGACTAGCTCGATGCGCGGGAGCTCCTACAATGAGCAGTTCTTC	CSATGTSSMRGSSYNEQFF
-	TRBJ2-1	many	TRBV5-1	TGCGCCAGCAGCTTCCCGGACCTGCAGCAGTTCTTC	CASSFPDLQQFF
-	TRBJ2-3	-	TRBV19	TGTGCCAGTAGTATGAGGACGGTCACAGATACGCAGTATTTT	CASSMRTVTDTQYF
-	TRBJ2-7	once	TRBV7-2	TGTGCCAGCACTCAATTCCCCGGGAACCTCGGCGAGCAGTACTTC	CASTQFPGNLGEQYF
-	TRBJ1-2	-	TRBV5-5	TGTGCCAGCAGCTGGGACCGAAACCCTTCTAACTATGGCTACACCTTC	CASSWDRNPSNYGYTF
-	TRBJ2-7	-	TRBV11-2	TGTGCCAGCAGCCTTCCCCAGCACGAGCAGTACTTC	CASSLPQHEQYF
-	TRBJ2-5	few	TRBV7-8	TGTGCCAGCAGCTTAGCGTACGGATTCCAAGAGACCCAGTACTTC	CASSLAYGFQETQYF
TRBD1	TRBJ1-1	-	TRBV5-1	TGCGCCAGCAGCTTGGACAGGGGTCAGAACACTGAAGCTTTCTTT	CASSLDRGQNTEAFF
-	TRBJ2-1	-	TRBV10-3	TGTGCCATCAGTCCCCTAGCCGTATCAGATGAGCAGTTCTTC	CAISPLAVSDEQFF
-	TRBJ2-7	-	TRBV30	TGTGCCTGGAGTATGTGGGGTGGCGAGCAGTACTTT	CAWSMWGGEQYF
-	TRBJ1-1	few	TRBV20-1	TGCAGTGCGGGTAACGGGGTCATGAACACTGAAGCTTTCTTT	CSAGNGVMNTEAFF
-	TRBJ2-1	-	TRBV3-1	TGTGCCAGCAGCCAAAGACGGGGAGCTGTCGATGAGCAGTTCTTC	CASSQRRGAVDEQFF
TRBD1	TRBJ2-5	few	TRBV28	TGTGCCAGCAGGACACAGGGGGCGATGGGAGAGACCCAGTACTTC	CASRTQGAMGETQYF
-	TRBJ2-1	once	TRBV20-1	TGCAGTGCCTATGCGGGGAGCAATGAGCAGTTCTTC	CSAYAGSNEQFF
-	TRBJ2-3	few	TRBV29-1	TGCAGCGTTGTCGGCACAGATACGCAGTATTTT	CSVVGTDTQYF
TRBD1	TRBJ2-1	-	TRBV5-5	TGTGCCAGCAGCCTTACCGGGACAGGGGGTAGTGAGCAGTTCTTC	CASSLTGTGGSEQFF
-	TRBJ1-4	-	TRBV7-9	TGTGCCAGCAGCACGCGACAGACAACTAATGAAAAACTGTTTTTT	CASSTRQTTNEKLFF
TRBD1	TRBJ1-2	-	TRBV20-1	TGCAGTGCTAGACGACCCGGGACAGGGAACTATGGCTACACCTTC	CSARRPGTGNYGYTF
-	TRBJ2-1	few	TRBV6-1	TGTGCCAGCAGCCCACTGGGGGCGGGTTTCGATGAGCAGTTCTTC	CASSPLGAGFDEQFF
-	TRBJ1-5	many	TRBV7-2	TGTGCCAGCAGCTTAGAGAGCAATCAGCCCCAGCATTTT	CASSLESNQPQHF
-	TRBJ2-5	-	TRBV7-6	TGTGCCAGCAGCCCTCCCCCGGAGACCCAGTACTTC	CASSPPPETQYF
-	TRBJ2-2	-	TRBV15	TGTGCCACCAGTCCCGGGTCGGGATGGAACGGGGAGCTGTTTTTT	CATSPGSGWNGELFF
-	TRBJ2-3	many	TRBV7-9	TGTGCCAGCAGCCCCCTGGGTCCCACAGATACGCAGTATTTT	CASSPLGPTDTQYF
-	TRBJ2-1	few	TRBV4-1	TGCGCCAGCAGCCAAGATCCCGCCTACAATGAGCAGTTCTTC	CASSQDPAYNEQFF
TRBD1	TRBJ1-6	few	TRBV3-1	TGTGCCAGCAGGGAGACAGGGGTTAATTCACCCCTCCACTTT	CASRETGVNSPLHF
-	TRBJ1-2	few	TRBV12-3/TRBV12-4	TGTGCCAGCAGTCCCTCCGGGCGGGTTAACTATGGCTACACCTTC	CASSPSGRVNYGYTF
-	TRBJ2-1	few	TRBV3-1	TGTGCCAGCAGCCACGATGACAGAAATGAGCAGTTCTTC	CASSHDDRNEQFF
-	TRBJ2-1	-	TRBV7-9	TGTGCCAGCAGCTTGGGCGGAATCACCCCCTACAATGAGCAGTTCTTC	CASSLGGITPYNEQFF
TRBD2	TRBJ2-5	-	TRBV24-1	TGTGCCACCAGTGATGCGGGAGTACGGGAGACCCAGTACTTC	CATSDAGVRETQYF
TRBD2	TRBJ2-3	few	TRBV20-1	TGCAGTGCAACGCCATGGACTAGTCGAACAGATACGCAGTATTTT	CSATPWTSRTDTQYF
-	TRBJ1-1	few	TRBV18	TGTGCCAGCTCACCCCAGACAGAGAACACTGAAGCTTTCTTT	CASSPQTENTEAFF
TRBD1	TRBJ1-5	-	TRBV20-1	TGCAGTGCTTGGACAGGTTTAGGTTTTCAGCCCCAGCATTTT	CSAWTGLGFQPQHF
-	TRBJ2-2	many	TRBV29-1	TGCAGCGTAATATATGGGAGATGGGGACACACCGGGGAGCTGTTTTTT	CSVIYGRWGHTGELFF
TRBD2	TRBJ2-1	-	TRBV9	TGTGCCAGCAGCGTAGCCCGGGGACTAGCGGAAAACAATGAGCAGTTCTTC	CASSVARGLAENNEQFF
TRBD1	TRBJ1-5	-	TRBV24-1	TGTGCCACCGGTGACAGGGGAGGGTATCAGCCCCAGCATTTT	CATGDRGGYQPQHF
TRBD1	TRBJ2-5	-	TRBV24-1	TGTGCCACCAGTGAATCTCCGGGACAGGGAGCAAAAGAGACCCAGTACTTC	CATSESPGQGAKETQYF
-	TRBJ2-1	-	TRBV20-1	TGCAGTGCTCCGGACTACACCTACAATGAGCAGTTCTTC	CSAPDYTYNEQFF
TRBD2	TRBJ2-3	-	TRBV20-1	TGCAGTGCTAGCCTCCTAGCGGGGGGGTACACAGATACGCAGTATTTT	CSASLLAGGYTDTQYF
TRBD2	TRBJ2-1	many	TRBV7-9	TGTGCCAGCAGCTTAGGACTAGCCACGAATGAGCAGTTCTTC	CASSLGLATNEQFF
TRBD2	TRBJ2-3	few	TRBV5-1	TGCGCCAGCAGCCCGAGACTAGCGGGAGGGATCACAGATACGCAGTATTTT	CASSPRLAGGITDTQYF
TRBD2	TRBJ2-7	few	TRBV27	TGTGCCAGCAGTTTAGAAAGCGGGGCCTCCTACGAGCAGTACTTC	CASSLESGASYEQYF
-	TRBJ1-1	many	TRBV5-1	TGCGCCAGCAGCTTGGAGGGAAAACGTACTGAAGCTTTCTTT	CASSLEGKRTEAFF
TRBD1	TRBJ1-1	few	TRBV2	TGTGCCAGCCCCGGGACAGGCCAGATGAACACTGAAGCTTTCTTT	CASPGTGQMNTEAFF
-	TRBJ2-5	-	TRBV29-1	TGCAGCGTTGCCCACGGGGGTCCAGAGACCCAGTACTTC	CSVAHGGPETQYF